The clone carrying this TCR beta chain was recorded a few times. Its antigen remains unknown. This record belongs to a study of T cell repertoires in cytomegalovirus infection. The V end lost 5 bases, the J end lost 6 bases, and 8 bases lay between the germline ends. From germline, CDR1 is SGHVS and CDR2 FNYEAQ. This CDR3 region has 11 residues. Each CDR3 protein is one row after TCRdb ran MiXCR on the reads. The profile shows tens of thousands of distinct CDR3 sequences, roughly 20% of them singletons. This chain joins TRBV7-6 and TRBJ2-7, with D tentatively TRBD1 (5 bases). This clonotype was obtained from a human donor in good health (CMV status not recorded). Some clones in this sample may be carry-over from other donors' samples. The sample taken for sequencing was PBMCs, sequenced either directly or after in vitro stimulation (not recorded which). CDR3 coding DNA: TGTGCCAGCAGCCAGACAGCCGAGCAGTACTTC. This translates into CASSQTAEQYF.